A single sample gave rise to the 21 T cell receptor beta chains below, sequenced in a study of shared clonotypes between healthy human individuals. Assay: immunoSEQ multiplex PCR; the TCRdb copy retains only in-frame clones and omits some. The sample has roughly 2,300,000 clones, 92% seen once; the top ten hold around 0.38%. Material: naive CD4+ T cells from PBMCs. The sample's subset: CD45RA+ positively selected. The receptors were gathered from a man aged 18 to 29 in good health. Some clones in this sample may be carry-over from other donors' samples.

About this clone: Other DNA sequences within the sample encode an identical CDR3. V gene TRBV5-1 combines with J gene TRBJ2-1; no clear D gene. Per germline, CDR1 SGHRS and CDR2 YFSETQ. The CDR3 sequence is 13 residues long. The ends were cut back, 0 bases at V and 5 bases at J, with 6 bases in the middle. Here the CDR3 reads CASSLVVNNEQFF. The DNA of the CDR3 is TGCGCCAGCAGCTTGGTGGTCAACAATGAGCAGTTCTTC.

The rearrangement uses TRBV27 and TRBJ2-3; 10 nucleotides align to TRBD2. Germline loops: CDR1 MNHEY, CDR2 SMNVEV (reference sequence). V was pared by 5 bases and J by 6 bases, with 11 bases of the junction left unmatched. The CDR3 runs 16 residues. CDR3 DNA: TGTGCCAGCAGTCCAAACCTAGCGGGAGATCCGGATACGCAGTATTTT. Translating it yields CASSPNLAGDPDTQYF.

The CDR3 loop reads CSAPRSTEAFF. In DNA form, the CDR3 reads TGCAGTGCTCCGAGGAGTACTGAAGCTTTCTTT. The chain recombines TRBV20-1 with TRBJ1-1; D not resolved. Between the trimmed V and J ends, which lost 5 bases and 5 bases, there was a span of 9 bases. The CDR3 runs to 11 residues. Germline CDR1 DFQATT, CDR2 SNEGSKA (reference sequence).

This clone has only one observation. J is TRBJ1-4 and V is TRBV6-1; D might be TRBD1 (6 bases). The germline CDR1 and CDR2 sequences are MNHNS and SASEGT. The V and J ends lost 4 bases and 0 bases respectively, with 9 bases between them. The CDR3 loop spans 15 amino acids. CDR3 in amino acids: CASSVRTATNEKLFF. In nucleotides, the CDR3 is TGTGCCAGCAGTGTCAGGACAGCAACTAATGAAAAACTGTTTTTT.

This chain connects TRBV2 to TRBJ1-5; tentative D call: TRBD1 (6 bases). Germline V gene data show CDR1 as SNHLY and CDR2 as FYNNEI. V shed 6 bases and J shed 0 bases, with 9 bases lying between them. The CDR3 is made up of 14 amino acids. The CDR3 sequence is CASRTGSSNQPQHF. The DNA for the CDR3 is TGTGCCAGCAGAACAGGGAGTAGCAATCAGCCCCAGCATTTT.

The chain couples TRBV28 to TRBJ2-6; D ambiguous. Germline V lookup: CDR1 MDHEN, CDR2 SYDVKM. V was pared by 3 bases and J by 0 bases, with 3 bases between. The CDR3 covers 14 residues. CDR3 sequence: CASSLDSGANVLTF. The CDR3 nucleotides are TGTGCCAGCAGTTTGGACTCTGGGGCCAACGTCCTGACTTTC.

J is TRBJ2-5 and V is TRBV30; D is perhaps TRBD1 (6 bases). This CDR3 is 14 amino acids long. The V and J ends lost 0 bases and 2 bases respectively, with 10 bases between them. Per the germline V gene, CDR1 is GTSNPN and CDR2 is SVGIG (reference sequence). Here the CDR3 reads CAWSVTGFQETQYF. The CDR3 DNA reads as TGTGCCTGGAGTGTAACAGGGTTTCAAGAGACCCAGTACTTC.

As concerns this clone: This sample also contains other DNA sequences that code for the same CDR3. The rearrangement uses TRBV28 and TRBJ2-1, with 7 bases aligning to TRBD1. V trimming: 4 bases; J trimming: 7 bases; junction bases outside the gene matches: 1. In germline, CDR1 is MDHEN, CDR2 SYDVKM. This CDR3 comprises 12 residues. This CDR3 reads CASSSTGNEQFF. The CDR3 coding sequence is TGTGCCAGCAGTTCGACAGGGAATGAGCAGTTCTTC.

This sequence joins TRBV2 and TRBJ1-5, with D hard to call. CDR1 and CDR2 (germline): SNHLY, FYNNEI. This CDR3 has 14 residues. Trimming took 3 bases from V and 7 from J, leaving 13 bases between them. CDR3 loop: CASSDYGRGQPQHF. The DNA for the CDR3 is TGTGCCAGCAGTGACTACGGGAGAGGGCAGCCCCAGCATTTT.

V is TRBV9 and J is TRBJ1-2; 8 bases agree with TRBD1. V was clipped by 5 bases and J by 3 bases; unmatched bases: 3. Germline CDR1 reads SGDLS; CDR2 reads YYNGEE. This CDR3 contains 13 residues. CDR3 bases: TGTGCCAGCAGTCGGACAGGGCACTATGGCTACACCTTC. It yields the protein CASSRTGHYGYTF.

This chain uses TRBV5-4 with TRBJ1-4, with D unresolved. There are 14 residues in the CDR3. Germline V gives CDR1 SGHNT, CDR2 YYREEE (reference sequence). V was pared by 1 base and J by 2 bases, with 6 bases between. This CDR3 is CASSLMGTNEKLFF. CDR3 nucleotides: TGTGCCAGCAGCTTGATGGGGACTAATGAAAAACTGTTTTTT.

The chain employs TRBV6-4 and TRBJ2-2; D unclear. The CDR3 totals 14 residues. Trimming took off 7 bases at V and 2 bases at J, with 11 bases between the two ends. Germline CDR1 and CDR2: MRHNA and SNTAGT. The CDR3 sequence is CASKQRTNTGELFF. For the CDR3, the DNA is TGTGCCAGCAAGCAGAGAACAAACACCGGGGAGCTGTTTTTT.

The CDR3 reads CASSLTSDRAAYEQYF. In DNA form, the CDR3 reads TGCGCCAGCAGCCTAACCTCCGACAGGGCTGCCTACGAGCAGTACTTC. The gene calls are TRBV5-1 and TRBJ2-7; 7 positions agree with TRBD1. The CDR3 consists of 16 residues. Germline CDR1 and CDR2: SGHRS and YFSETQ. V dropped 4 bases and J dropped 2; count of bases not matched to a gene: 12.

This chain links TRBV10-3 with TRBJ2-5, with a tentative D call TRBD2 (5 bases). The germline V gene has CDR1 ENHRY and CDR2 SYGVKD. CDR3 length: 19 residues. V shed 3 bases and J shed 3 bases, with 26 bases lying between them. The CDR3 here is CAISDPPKYGEQIKETQYF. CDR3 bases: TGTGCCATCAGTGATCCGCCCAAATACGGGGAGCAGATAAAAGAGACCCAGTACTTC.

CDR3 amino acids: CASSQELGRGLGYTF. The CDR3 DNA sequence: TGCGCCAGCAGCCAGGAACTAGGGAGGGGCCTTGGCTACACCTTC. The chain employs TRBV4-3 and TRBJ1-2, with a tentative D call TRBD1 (5 bases). The V gene's germline CDR1 is LGHNA and CDR2 YSLEER. The CDR3 has 15 residues. Trimming left V 3 bases short and J 7 bases short, with 18 bases between.

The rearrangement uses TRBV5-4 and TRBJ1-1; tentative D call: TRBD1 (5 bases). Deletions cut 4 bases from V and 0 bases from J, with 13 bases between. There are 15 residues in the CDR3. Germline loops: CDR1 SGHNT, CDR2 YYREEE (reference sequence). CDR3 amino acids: CASSETTGLNTEAFF. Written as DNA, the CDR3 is TGTGCCAGCAGCGAAACCACAGGATTGAACACTGAAGCTTTCTTT.

The CDR3 here is CASSPIDRAPDEQYF. CDR3 nucleotides: TGTGCCAGCAGTCCGATTGACAGGGCCCCCGACGAGCAGTACTTC. J is TRBJ2-7 and V is TRBV25-1, with 7 nucleotides matching TRBD1. Germline lookup yields CDR1 MGHDK and CDR2 SYGVNS. The V and J ends lost 5 bases and 5 bases, in that order; junction bases with no gene match: 12. CDR3 length: 15 residues.

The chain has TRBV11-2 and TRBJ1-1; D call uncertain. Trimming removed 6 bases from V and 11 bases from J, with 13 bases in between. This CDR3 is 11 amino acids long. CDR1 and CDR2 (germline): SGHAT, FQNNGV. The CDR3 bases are TGTGCCAGCAGGTCCAGGAGGTCCGCTTTCTTT. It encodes CASRSRRSAFF.

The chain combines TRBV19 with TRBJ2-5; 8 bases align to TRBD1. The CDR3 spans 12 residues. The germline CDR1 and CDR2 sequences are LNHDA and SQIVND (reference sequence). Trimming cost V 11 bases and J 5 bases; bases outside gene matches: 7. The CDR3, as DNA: TGTGCCTCTGCGTCAGGGGGCGAGACCCAGTACTTC. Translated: CASASGGETQYF.

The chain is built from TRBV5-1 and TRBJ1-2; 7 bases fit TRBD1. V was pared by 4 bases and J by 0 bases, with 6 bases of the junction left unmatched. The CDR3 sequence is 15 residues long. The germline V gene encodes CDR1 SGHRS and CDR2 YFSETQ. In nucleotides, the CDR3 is TGCGCCAGCAGCCTGGACAGGCTTCCTAACTATGGCTACACCTTC. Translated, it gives CASSLDRLPNYGYTF.

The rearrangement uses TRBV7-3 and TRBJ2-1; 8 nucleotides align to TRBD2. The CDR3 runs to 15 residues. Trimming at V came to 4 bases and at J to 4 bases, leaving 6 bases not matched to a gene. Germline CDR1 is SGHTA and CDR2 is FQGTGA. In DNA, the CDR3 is TGTGCCAGCAGCTCGTCTAGCGGGCATTACAATGAGCAGTTCTTC. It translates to CASSSSSGHYNEQFF.